These 29 T cell receptor beta chains came from one sample sequenced in a study of Ad26.COV2.S vaccination and SARS-CoV-2 variants (TCRdb year 2021). Library creation used the immunoSEQ multiplex PCR assay. Sourced from immuneACCESS, this table was stored by TCRdb with only in-frame sequences that have V and J called. A share of the clones is absent; for the studies checked, an unresolved V gene accounts for under half, and the remainder has no known explanation. This sample has hundreds of thousands of clones in its table, and 89% of those were observed once. Approximately 1.5% of the sample is held by the ten biggest clonotypes. The intended sense of this specimen's treatment or condition label: around 19 received Ad26.COV2.S at low or high dose, single or two shots; about 5 received placebo; per-sample allocation not given. For vaccine and placebo recipients, the sequenced repertoires came from samples collected on day 63 after the first injection.

Sequencing used peripheral blood, obtained in a trial of Ad26.COV2.S vaccine versus placebo. These TCRs come from a person between 18 and 65 years old who received the Ad26.COV2.S COVID-19 vaccine or a placebo.

The table lists this clone with a count of one. The chain links TRBV6-5 to TRBJ1-4, with 8 bases that match TRBD1. The CDR3 is 15 amino acids. The germline CDR1 and CDR2 sequences are MNHEY and SVGAGI. V gave up 6 bases and J gave up 7 bases; unmatched junction bases: 10. The CDR3 reads CASRLKQGVREKLFF. The CDR3 DNA sequence: TGTGCCAGCAGACTGAAACAGGGGGTTCGTGAAAAACTGTTTTTT.

This clone was picked up one time. V and J are TRBV27 and TRBJ2-7; maybe TRBD2 (6 bases). CDR1 is MNHEY, CDR2 SMNVEV, per germline (reference sequence). The CDR3 sequence is 14 residues long. V was cut by 5 bases and J by 8 bases, with 19 bases left in between. CDR3 DNA sequence: TGTGCCAGCAGTGGCCCGGGACTTCGTGGGAAGCAGTACTTC. Translated: CASSGPGLRGKQYF.

The rearrangement joins TRBV4-3 to TRBJ2-2; the D gene is possibly TRBD2 (6 bases). This CDR3 is 16 amino acids long. Germline CDR1 reads LGHNA; CDR2 reads YSLEER. Trimming shortened V by 0 bases and J by 4 bases, and 12 bases separated the two germline ends. The CDR3 DNA is TGCGCCAGCAGCCAAGATCGGGCGGGGCTCACCGGGGAGCTGTTTTTT. Protein sequence: CASSQDRAGLTGELFF.

This clone was observed a few times. The rearrangement uses TRBV2 and TRBJ1-1, with TRBD1 matching 10 bases. The V gene end was trimmed by 11 bases and the J gene end by 3 bases; junction bases not matched to a gene: 9. Germline lookup yields CDR1 SNHLY and CDR2 FYNNEI. The CDR3 contains 14 residues. The CDR3 region is CAGGGTGADTEAFF. In nucleotides, the CDR3 is TGTGCCGGCGGGGGGACAGGGGCGGACACTGAAGCTTTCTTT.

V is TRBV7-2 and J is TRBJ1-3; tentative D call: TRBD1 (6 bases). The CDR3 runs 14 residues. Germline CDR1 reads SGHTA; CDR2 reads FQGNSA. The V end was cut by 5 bases, the J end by 9 bases, with 17 bases between. The CDR3 reads CASSPQGQEVTIYF. The CDR3 DNA sequence: TGTGCCAGCAGCCCTCAGGGGCAGGAGGTCACCATATATTTT.

The chain carries TRBV5-4 and TRBJ2-3, with D possibly TRBD2 on 5 matching bases. Trimming stripped 0 bases from V and 2 bases from J, with 10 bases between. Germline CDR1 and CDR2: SGHNT and YYREEE (reference sequence). The CDR3 runs 15 residues. Written as DNA, the CDR3 is TGTGCCAGCAGCTTGGGACCGGGGTTCACAGATACGCAGTATTTT. This translates into CASSLGPGFTDTQYF.

The V and J genes are TRBV27 and TRBJ2-7; D not resolved. V lost 2 bases to trimming and J lost 4 bases, with 12 bases between them. Germline V gene data show CDR1 as MNHEY and CDR2 as SMNVEV (reference sequence). This CDR3 region has 14 residues. The CDR3 loop is CASSLSTPLYEQYF. CDR3 coding DNA: TGTGCCAGCAGTTTAAGTACACCACTATACGAGCAGTACTTC.

In nucleotides, the CDR3 is TGTGCCAGCAGCCTCAACGAGCAGTACTTC. Amino acids: CASSLNEQYF. The chain carries TRBV2 and TRBJ2-7; D is unclear. Germline values: CDR1 SNHLY, CDR2 FYNNEI. The V gene lost 6 bases and the J gene lost 5 bases, with 5 bases spanning the gap. CDR3 length equals 10 residues.

This clone was observed a single time. This chain links TRBV14 with TRBJ2-5; D not certain. Per germline, CDR1 SGHDN and CDR2 FVKESK. The V and J ends lost 3 bases and 0 bases respectively, with 8 bases between them. The CDR3 contains 14 residues. The CDR3 loop is CASSQPAYQETQYF. The CDR3 bases are TGTGCCAGCAGCCAGCCAGCGTACCAAGAGACCCAGTACTTC.

The V gene is TRBV19, the J gene TRBJ2-5; the match to TRBD1 covers 9 bases. The CDR3 consists of 15 residues. Germline V gene data show CDR1 as LNHDA and CDR2 as SQIVND (reference sequence). V trimming: 5 bases; J trimming: 5 bases; junction bases outside the gene matches: 9. This chain's CDR3 is CASSVSGTGMETQYF. Written as DNA, the CDR3 is TGTGCCAGTAGTGTCTCCGGGACAGGGATGGAGACCCAGTACTTC.

V and J are TRBV5-1 and TRBJ1-6; 11 positions agree with TRBD1. There are 15 residues in the CDR3. Germline trimming cut 0 bases from V and 10 bases from J; bases unmatched to any gene: 3. Germline CDR1 is SGHRS and CDR2 is YFSETQ. The CDR3 protein is CASSLGDRGESPLHF. The CDR3 DNA reads as TGCGCCAGCAGCTTGGGGGACAGGGGGGAGTCACCCCTCCACTTT.

The DNA for the CDR3 is TGTGCCAGCAGCTCCGGGACTAGCGCCCATGAGCAGTTCTTC. Protein sequence: CASSSGTSAHEQFF. The gene calls are TRBV5-8 and TRBJ2-1; 10 bases are a match to TRBD2. The CDR3 is made up of 14 amino acids. With 3 bases clipped from V and 8 bases from J, the junction kept 5 bases outside the gene matches. Per the germline V gene, CDR1 is SGHTS and CDR2 is YDEGEE. Drawing the rest from reference TRBV5-8 and TRBJ2-1, the complete variable domain is EAGVTQSPTHLIKTRGQQATLRCSPISGHTSVYWYQQALGLGLQFLLWYDEGEERNRGNFPPRFSGRQFPNYSSELNVNALELEDSALYLCASSSGTSAHEQFFGPGTRLTVL.

The V call is TRBV13, the J call TRBJ2-3; 8 nucleotides match TRBD1. The germline V gene has CDR1 PRHDT and CDR2 FYEKMQ (reference sequence). The CDR3 is 17 residues long. The V and J ends lost 1 base and 4 bases, in that order; junction bases with no gene match: 10. CDR3 nucleotides: TGTGCCAGCAGCTTAGCCGATCAGGGGGCGCGGGCAGATACGCAGTATTTT. This sequence encodes CASSLADQGARADTQYF.

The rearrangement links TRBV18 to TRBJ1-5; unclear D gene. Trimming pared 6 bases from V and 2 bases from J, leaving 11 bases between. The CDR3 consists of 14 residues. The V gene's germline CDR1 is KGHSH and CDR2 LQKENI. The CDR3 DNA reads as TGTGCCAGCTCTCGAAGTGAGGGCAATCAGCCCCAGCATTTT. Translated: CASSRSEGNQPQHF.

This sequence joins TRBV24-1 and TRBJ2-5; TRBD1 matches 8 bases. J lost 5 bases, V lost 5 bases, and 6 bases had no gene match. The germline gives CDR1 KGHDR, CDR2 SFDVKD. The CDR3 spans 14 residues. CDR3 protein: CATSGQGRGETQYF. The CDR3 coding sequence is TGTGCCACCAGTGGACAGGGGCGCGGCGAGACCCAGTACTTC.

The rearrangement joins TRBV10-2 to TRBJ1-1; 10 bases are shared with TRBD1. Germline CDR1 and CDR2: WSHSY and SAAADI. CDR3 size: 13 residues. Trimming took 3 bases from V and 12 from J; bases not matched to a gene: 7. In nucleotides, the CDR3 is TGCGCCAGCAGTGACCCGGGGGACAGGGGTTCTTTCTTT. Protein: CASSDPGDRGSFF.

V usage is TRBV6-6 and J usage is TRBJ1-3, with no clear D. This CDR3 has 15 residues. V was trimmed by 2 bases and J by 0 bases, leaving 8 bases between them. The germline V gene has CDR1 MNHNY and CDR2 SVGAGI (reference sequence). The CDR3 here is CASSYLVYSGNTIYF. CDR3 in DNA: TGTGCCAGCAGTTACCTCGTTTACTCTGGAAACACCATATATTTT.

V gene TRBV7-9 combines with J gene TRBJ1-3; D ambiguous. The CDR3 loop spans 12 amino acids. The V end lost 2 bases, the J end lost 6 bases, and 5 bases lay between the germline ends. Germline CDR1 and CDR2: SEHNR and FQNEAQ (reference sequence). CDR3 amino acids: CASSLIENTIYF. The DNA for the CDR3 is TGTGCCAGCAGCTTAATCGAAAACACCATATATTTT.

This chain connects TRBV6-6 to TRBJ2-2; TRBD2 matches 11 bases. The ends lost 6 bases at V and 6 bases at J; junction bases unmatched: 6. This CDR3 spans 15 amino acids. Germline CDR1 and CDR2: MNHNY and SVGAGI (reference sequence). The CDR3 nucleotides read TGTGCCAGCAGCCTTAGCGGGGGGGCCGCCGGGGAGCTGTTTTTT. It is translated as CASSLSGGAAGELFF.

The chain combines TRBV6-5 with TRBJ2-5, with 7 bases lining up with TRBD2. Per the germline V gene, CDR1 is MNHEY and CDR2 is SVGAGI. Unmatched junction bases numbered 9, after V lost 6 bases and J lost 8 bases. The CDR3 is 13 residues long. The DNA for the CDR3 is TGTGCCAGCAGAGCCGAGTGGGGGGGAACCCAGTACTTC. Translation gives CASRAEWGGTQYF.

This clone is a singleton in its sample. The V and J genes are TRBV6-5 and TRBJ2-7; no definite D call. The V end was cut by 0 bases, the J end by 6 bases, with 15 bases between. The V gene's germline CDR1 is MNHEY and CDR2 SVGAGI. The CDR3 has 15 residues. Here the CDR3 reads CASSYSSALLLEQYF. The CDR3 coding sequence is TGTGCCAGCAGTTACTCTTCAGCCCTCCTCCTCGAGCAGTACTTC.

This clone was recorded a few times. The chain employs TRBV6-5 and TRBJ1-3, with unresolved D. The germline gives CDR1 MNHEY, CDR2 SVGAGI. The germline V and J ends were trimmed by 6 bases and 3 bases, with 12 bases remaining between them. This CDR3 region has 14 residues. The CDR3 loop reads CASSRNGYGNTIYF. CDR3 bases: TGTGCCAGCAGCCGTAACGGGTATGGAAACACCATATATTTT.

The rearrangement uses TRBV6-5 and TRBJ2-2; D gene uncertain. The CDR3 length is 13 residues. Trimming cost V 6 bases and J 5 bases, with 10 bases left between them. Germline CDR1 reads MNHEY; CDR2 reads SVGAGI. CDR3 protein: CASRWDLTGELFF. The CDR3 DNA reads as TGTGCCAGCAGATGGGATTTAACCGGGGAGCTGTTTTTT.

The chain links TRBV18 to TRBJ2-5; no clear D gene. The germline gives CDR1 KGHSH, CDR2 LQKENI. Between the trimmed V and J ends, which lost 0 bases and 5 bases, there was a span of 13 bases. CDR3 length: 15 residues. CDR3 sequence: CASSPPGGYGETQYF. The CDR3 nucleotides are TGTGCCAGCTCACCACCGGGCGGTTACGGGGAGACCCAGTACTTC.

The DNA for the CDR3 is TGTGCTAGTGGTACCGGGGGTAGCACAGATACGCAGTATTTT. Translation: CASGTGGSTDTQYF. This chain joins TRBV12-5 and TRBJ2-3, with D possibly matching TRBD2 (6 bases). The CDR3 runs 14 residues. The V end was cut by 5 bases, the J end by 0 bases, with 9 bases between. CDR1 LGHNT and CDR2 FRNRAP come from the germline V gene. Based on the CDR3 plus reference TRBV12-5 and TRBJ2-3, the full variable domain is DARVTQTPRHKVTEMGQEVTMRCQPILGHNTVFWYRQTMMQGLELLAYFRNRAPLDDSGMPKDRFSAEMPDATLATLKIQPSEPRDSAVYFCASGTGGSTDTQYFGPGTRLTVL.

This rearrangement joins TRBV6-2 or TRBV6-3 to TRBJ2-7; D call uncertain. V dropped 4 bases and J dropped 2 bases, with 12 bases sitting between them. The CDR3 spans 14 residues. Germline-derived CDR1 and CDR2 are MNHEY and SVGEGT. DNA of the CDR3: TGTGCCAGCAGTTCCCTTGTGGTCCCCTACGAGCAGTACTTC. Translation: CASSSLVVPYEQYF.

V and J are TRBV7-2 and TRBJ2-5; 9 bases match TRBD2. J gave up 2 bases and V 7 bases, and 8 bases lay outside the gene matches. Germline V gene sequence: CDR1 SGHTA, CDR2 FQGNSA. This CDR3 has 15 amino acids. The CDR3 coding sequence is TGTGCCAGCAACATAGCGGGAGATGGACAAGAGACCCAGTACTTC. This sequence encodes CASNIAGDGQETQYF.

On this clone: The same CDR3 is also encoded by other DNA sequences in this sample. The chain is built from TRBV9 and TRBJ1-2; D gene ambiguous. Trimming took 2 bases from V and 8 from J, leaving 19 bases between them. The V gene's germline CDR1 is SGDLS and CDR2 YYNGEE. This CDR3 is built from 15 residues. CDR3 region: CASSVVSRSTLGYTF. As DNA, the CDR3 is TGTGCCAGCAGCGTGGTGAGCAGGAGCACCCTGGGCTACACCTTC.

The rearrangement links TRBV5-1 to TRBJ2-5, with TRBD1 identical over 8 bases. CDR1 is SGHRS, CDR2 YFSETQ, per germline. V shed 7 bases and J 5 bases; nucleotides not matched to a gene: 10. This CDR3 is built from 14 residues. The CDR3: CASWTGYTRETQYF. The CDR3 coding sequence is TGCGCCAGCTGGACAGGGTATACCAGGGAGACCCAGTACTTC.